This TCR beta chain was recovered during a study of cytomegalovirus exposure and HLA in healthy donors. V dropped 6 bases and J dropped 2 bases, with 14 bases sitting between them. The germline V gene has CDR1 MNHEY and CDR2 SMNVEV (reference sequence). CDR3 size: 15 residues. The PCR had 60 Vbeta and 13 Jbeta primers. Sequencing used immunoSEQ multiplex PCR; TCRdb keeps in-frame clones, though not all of them. In the table there are 150,000 to 200,000 clones, around 72% of which are singletons. This sequence was found in a man between 45 and 60 years old in good health and CMV-seronegative. Sequenced input: PBMCs. This chain uses TRBV27 with TRBJ1-3; weak D call: TRBD1 (5 bases). The CDR3 is CASRTGAGPGNTIYF. As DNA, the CDR3 is TGTGCCAGCAGAACGGGTGCGGGGCCTGGAAACACCATATATTTT.